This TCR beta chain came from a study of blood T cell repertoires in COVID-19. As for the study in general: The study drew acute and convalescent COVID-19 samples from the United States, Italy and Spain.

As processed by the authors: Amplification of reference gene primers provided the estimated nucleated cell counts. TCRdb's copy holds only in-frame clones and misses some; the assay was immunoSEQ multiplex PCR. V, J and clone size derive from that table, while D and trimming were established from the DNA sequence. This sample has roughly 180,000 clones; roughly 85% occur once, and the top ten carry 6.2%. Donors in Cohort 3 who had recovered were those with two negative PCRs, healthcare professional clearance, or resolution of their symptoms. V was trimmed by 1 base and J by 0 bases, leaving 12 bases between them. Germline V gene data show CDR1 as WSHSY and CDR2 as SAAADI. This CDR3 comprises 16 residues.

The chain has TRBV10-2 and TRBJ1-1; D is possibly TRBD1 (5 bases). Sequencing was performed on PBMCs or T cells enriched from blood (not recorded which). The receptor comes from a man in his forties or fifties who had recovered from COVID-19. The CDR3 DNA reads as TGCGCCAGCAGTGAGTTCCAGGGCCTGATGAACACTGAAGCTTTCTTT. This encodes CASSEFQGLMNTEAFF.